The 27 T cell receptor beta chains below were found in one sample sequenced in a study of regulatory T cells in long-lasting Graves disease. Through Arm-PCR of CDR3 regions and iRepertoire HTBI primers, TCR beta libraries were built. A single record per CDR3 protein comes from TCRdb applying MiXCR to the multiplex PCR reads. The repertoire holds about 450,000 distinct CDR3 sequences, with over 15% as singletons. Time point indicated: newly diagnosed GD, antithyroid drugs for less than 3 months. The TCR library was made from RNA extracted from PBMCs. The data were also submitted as part of a second study, on T cells in Graves' hyperthyroidism and ophthalmopathy.

The sample was peripheral blood mononuclear cells (PBMCs), taken at new diagnosis, from a patient treated with antithyroid drugs. The receptors here all came from a woman aged 25 to 39 with Graves disease.

The V call is TRBV5-8, the J call TRBJ1-5; no firm D call. Germline CDR1 SGHTS, CDR2 YDEGEE. Trimming took off 4 bases at V and 0 bases at J, with 14 bases between the two ends. CDR3 length equals 16 residues. The CDR3 region is CASSPRGMYSNQPQHF. In DNA form, the CDR3 reads TGTGCCAGCAGCCCACGGGGTATGTATAGCAATCAGCCCCAGCATTTT.

The sample holds many counts of this clonotype. The rearrangement joins TRBV7-2 to TRBJ2-1; weak D call: TRBD1 (6 bases). Trimming pared 7 bases from V and 6 bases from J, leaving 10 bases between. CDR3 length equals 12 residues. CDR1 SGHTA and CDR2 FQGNSA come from the germline V gene. CDR3 protein: CASTLGANEQFF. The CDR3 DNA reads TGTGCCAGCACCCTGGGGGCCAATGAGCAGTTCTTC.

This clonotype was found a few times. This chain links TRBV12-3 or TRBV12-4 with TRBJ1-4; no reliable D call. CDR3 size: 16 residues. V dropped 5 bases and J dropped 3 bases, with 16 bases sitting between them. This CDR3 is CASSAGGRRANEKLFF. CDR3 nucleotides: TGTGCCAGCAGTGCAGGCGGCAGGCGGGCTAATGAAAAACTGTTTTTT.

In its sample, this clonotype was seen a few times. The rearrangement joins TRBV28 to TRBJ2-7; 7 bases align to TRBD2. V lost 6 bases to trimming and J lost 0 bases; unmatched junction nucleotides: 8. The germline gives CDR1 MDHEN, CDR2 SYDVKM. The CDR3 extends over 15 amino acids. CDR3 in amino acids: CASRKTSRSSYEQYF. The CDR3 bases are TGTGCCAGCAGAAAGACTAGCAGGAGCTCCTACGAGCAGTACTTC.

In this sample, this clonotype turned up many times. The CDR3 protein is CASSFPSGNGEQYF. As DNA, the CDR3 is TGTGCCAGCAGTTTTCCGAGCGGGAATGGCGAGCAGTACTTC. The chain couples TRBV28 to TRBJ2-7; 7 nucleotides agree with TRBD2. The CDR3 has 14 residues. V dropped 3 bases and J dropped 6; count of bases not matched to a gene: 8. Germline CDR1 is MDHEN and CDR2 is SYDVKM.

Of note for this clonotype: Just one base apart from a much larger clone, this may be a read error. The rearrangement joins TRBV7-9 to TRBJ1-1; TRBD1 might be the D (6 bases). From germline, CDR1 is SEHNR and CDR2 FQNEAQ (reference sequence). This CDR3 comprises 16 residues. The germline V and J ends were trimmed by 5 bases and 0 bases, with 16 bases remaining between them. The CDR3 region has the DNA TGTGCCAGCAGCCTCCCGGACAGCCGAATGAACACTGAAGCTTTCTTT. It codes for CASSLPDSRMNTEAFF.

The chain joins TRBV2 to TRBJ1-6; D not resolved. This CDR3 has 13 residues. Trimming took off 11 bases at V and 4 bases at J, with 12 bases between the two ends. Germline-derived CDR1 and CDR2 are SNHLY and FYNNEI. CDR3 amino acids: CAVSEEYNSPLHF. The CDR3, as DNA: TGTGCCGTCTCAGAGGAGTATAATTCACCCCTCCACTTT.

This clonotype was seen ten or more times. The chain employs TRBV20-1 and TRBJ2-3; D not resolved. The germline V gene has CDR1 DFQATT and CDR2 SNEGSKA (reference sequence). The CDR3 spans 17 residues. With 0 bases removed from V and 2 bases from J, the gap between germline ends came to 18 bases. In DNA, the CDR3 is TGCAGTGCTAGAGATTTGACGACCCGGGTAGACACAGATACGCAGTATTTT. Translated, it gives CSARDLTTRVDTDTQYF.

This clonotype was picked up one time. This chain uses TRBV16 with TRBJ1-5; possible D gene TRBD1, 6 bases. Trimming left V 7 bases short and J 4 bases short, with 11 bases between. CDR3 length: 13 residues. Looked up from germline, CDR1 is KGHSY and CDR2 is FQNENV. The CDR3 sequence: CASIRQANQPQHF. The DNA for the CDR3 is TGTGCCAGCATCCGACAGGCTAATCAGCCCCAGCATTTT. The full variable domain, its missing parts supplied by reference TRBV16 and TRBJ1-5, is GEEVAQTPKHLVRGEGQKAKLYCAPIKGHSYVFWYQQVLKNEFKFLISFQNENVFDETGMPKERFSAKCLPNSPCSLEIQATKLEDSAVYFCASIRQANQPQHFGDGTRLSIL.

The genes are TRBV30 and TRBJ1-4; tentative D call: TRBD1 (6 bases). Trimming pared 3 bases from V and 5 bases from J, leaving 13 bases between. The CDR3 is 14 amino acids. CDR1 and CDR2 from the germline V gene are GTSNPN and SVGIG (reference sequence). Written as DNA, the CDR3 is TGTGCCTGGAGGGAGGACAGCTTGAATGAAAAACTGTTTTTT. Translated, it gives CAWREDSLNEKLFF.

With respect to this clonotype: This is likely an artifact of a read error, given a far larger clone one base away. The J gene is TRBJ2-1, the V gene TRBV11-2, with 12 nucleotides matching TRBD2. The V gene's germline CDR1 is SGHAT and CDR2 FQNNGV. This CDR3 comprises 15 residues. The CDR3 reads CVSSPGTSGHNEQFF. CDR3 bases: TGTGTCAGCAGTCCGGGGACTAGCGGGCACAATGAGCAGTTCTTC.

This clonotype was recorded a few times. CDR3 DNA sequence: TGTGCCAGCAGCCGAGGGTTGACAGCTGTGGGCTCTGGAAACACCATATATTTT. It yields the protein CASSRGLTAVGSGNTIYF. This chain links TRBV7-2 with TRBJ1-3, with TRBD1 as a possible D gene (5 bases). The V and J ends lost 5 bases and 0 bases respectively, with 20 bases between them. Looked up from germline, CDR1 is SGHTA and CDR2 is FQGNSA. The CDR3 extends over 18 amino acids. The variable domain in full, with the rest retrieved from reference TRBV7-2 and TRBJ1-3, is GAGVSQSPSNKVTEKGKDVELRCDPISGHTALYWYRQSLGQGLEFLIYFQGNSAPDKSGLPSDRFSAERTGGSVSTLTIQRTQQEDSAVYLCASSRGLTAVGSGNTIYFGEGSWLTVV.

The table lists this clonotype with a count of one. This chain uses TRBV7-3 with TRBJ2-7; 9 bases map to TRBD1. Trimming cost V 5 bases and J 2 bases; bases outside gene matches: 7. CDR3 size: 15 residues. CDR1 is SGHTA and CDR2 is FQGTGA in the germline V gene. The CDR3 bases are TGTGCCAGCAGCCGCGGGACAGGGTTAACCTACGAGCAGTACTTC. Its translation is CASSRGTGLTYEQYF.

This clonotype has just a few counts. The chain recombines TRBV27 with TRBJ1-2, with D uncertain. Germline V gene data show CDR1 as MNHEY and CDR2 as SMNVEV (reference sequence). The V gene lost 6 bases and the J gene lost 6 bases, with 14 bases spanning the gap. The CDR3 runs 13 residues. This CDR3 reads CASSLNKGHGYTF. Here the CDR3 DNA reads TGTGCCAGCAGCCTCAACAAGGGTCATGGCTACACCTTC.

This clonotype was detected ten times or more. J is TRBJ2-7 and V is TRBV6-1, with D possibly being TRBD1 (8 bases). Germline V CDR1 and CDR2: MNHNS, SASEGT. The CDR3 length is 12 residues. Deletions cut 6 bases from V and 12 bases from J, with 18 bases between. CDR3 in amino acids: CASRTNRGGVYF. The DNA of the CDR3 is TGTGCCAGCAGAACTAACAGGGGGGGAGTGTACTTC.

The rearrangement links TRBV7-9 to TRBJ2-7, with D perhaps assigned TRBD1 or TRBD2 (5 bases each). Trimming removed 5 bases from V and 2 bases from J, with 22 bases in between. Germline CDR1 and CDR2: SEHNR and FQNEAQ (reference sequence). CDR3 length: 17 residues. CDR3 region: CASSLLRRDRRTYEQYF. The CDR3 nucleotides read TGTGCCAGCAGCCTACTACGCCGGGACCGAAGAACCTACGAGCAGTACTTC. The whole variable domain, remainder taken from reference TRBV7-9 and TRBJ2-7, is DTGVSQNPRHKITKRGQNVTFRCDPISEHNRLYWYRQTLGQGPEFLTYFQNEAQLEKSRLLSDRFSAERPKGSFSTLEIQRTEQGDSAMYLCASSLLRRDRRTYEQYFGPGTRLTVT.

The rearrangement links TRBV6-2 or TRBV6-3 to TRBJ1-6; D uncertain. The CDR3 sequence is 15 residues long. Trimming pared 6 bases from V and 7 bases from J, leaving 16 bases between. CDR1 is MNHEY, CDR2 SVGEGT, per germline. CDR3 DNA: TGTGCCAGCAGACCTTCGGGGATCAAGAATTCACCCCTCCACTTT. Protein sequence: CASRPSGIKNSPLHF.

This clonotype has ten or more counts. The chain couples TRBV3-1 to TRBJ2-2, with D tentatively TRBD2 (5 bases). Trimming left V 5 bases short and J 8 bases short, with 9 bases between. Germline V lookup: CDR1 LGHDT, CDR2 YNNKEL (reference sequence). The CDR3 extends over 12 amino acids. The CDR3 sequence is CASSSGVGELFF. The CDR3 DNA follows: TGTGCCAGCAGCTCCGGGGTAGGGGAGCTGTTTTTT.

The table lists this clonotype with many counts. The chain recombines TRBV28 with TRBJ2-7; TRBD2 matches 10 bases. Germline V lookup: CDR1 MDHEN, CDR2 SYDVKM. The CDR3 has 15 residues. V shed 2 bases, J shed 8 bases, and the junction held 9 bases outside the gene matches. CDR3 DNA sequence: TGTGCCAGCAGTTTACAGCTAGCGGGAGTAGAGCAGCAGTACTTC. As protein: CASSLQLAGVEQQYF.

This clonotype was seen more than once but under ten times. The rearrangement links TRBV4-2 to TRBJ2-3, with D unresolved. The V end lost 4 bases, the J end lost 4 bases, and 12 bases lay between the germline ends. Per germline, CDR1 LGHNA and CDR2 YNFKEQ. The CDR3 has 14 amino acids. The CDR3 bases are TGTGCCAGCAGCCGCACGTCCTCTGCAGATACGCAGTATTTT. As protein: CASSRTSSADTQYF.

Many counts were recorded for this clonotype. Here the CDR3 reads CASSLMTGGYNSPLHF. CDR3 sequence (DNA): TGTGCCAGCAGTTTAATGACAGGGGGCTATAATTCACCCCTCCACTTT. The chain links TRBV12-3 or TRBV12-4 to TRBJ1-6; 9 nucleotides line up with TRBD1. The CDR3 has 16 residues. V lost 2 bases to trimming and J lost 3 bases; unmatched junction nucleotides: 2.

This clonotype was seen more than once but under ten times. The CDR3 reads CSVEDRLRGLSGELFF. The CDR3 nucleotides read TGCAGCGTTGAAGATCGTCTCAGGGGGCTCTCCGGGGAGCTGTTTTTT. The rearrangement uses TRBV29-1 and TRBJ2-2; TRBD1 matches 8 bases. There are 16 residues in the CDR3. The V segment lost 0 bases and the J segment 6 bases; nucleotides outside the gene matches: 9. Germline-derived CDR1 and CDR2 are SQVTM and ANQGSEA.

For this clonotype: This may be a read error, as it is one base from a much larger clone. The rearrangement uses TRBV7-9 and TRBJ2-7, with 8 bases that match TRBD1. Germline loops: CDR1 SEHNR, CDR2 FQNEAQ (reference sequence). V was pared by 5 bases and J by 2 bases, with 8 bases of the junction left unmatched. The CDR3 is 15 amino acids. Written as DNA, the CDR3 is TGTGCCAGCAGCCCCCGGGACAGGACCACCTACGAGCAGTACTTC. It encodes CASSPRDRTTYEQYF.

This clonotype came up a few times. This sequence joins TRBV6-9 and TRBJ2-1; 8 nucleotides match TRBD2. The ends lost 4 bases at V and 6 bases at J; junction bases unmatched: 8. Germline loops: CDR1 MNHGY, CDR2 SVAAGI. The CDR3 loop spans 15 amino acids. The DNA for the CDR3 is TGTGCCAGCAGTTGGGGTGGGAGCGGGAGCAATGAGCAGTTCTTC. It translates to CASSWGGSGSNEQFF.

The chain employs TRBV29-1 and TRBJ2-3; TRBD2 aligns across 8 bases. The CDR3 contains 14 residues. J lost 2 bases, V lost 4 bases, and 5 bases had no gene match. Germline V gives CDR1 SQVTM, CDR2 ANQGSEA. CDR3 sequence reads: CSVVSGTATDTQYF. As DNA, the CDR3 is TGCAGCGTTGTTAGCGGGACGGCCACAGATACGCAGTATTTT.

This clonotype has ten or more counts. Here the CDR3 reads CASRTGVSDEQYF. In nucleotides, the CDR3 is TGTGCCAGCCGGACAGGGGTGAGCGACGAGCAGTACTTC. The chain recombines TRBV6-1 with TRBJ2-7; 9 nucleotides line up with TRBD1. The germline gives CDR1 MNHNS, CDR2 SASEGT. With 8 bases clipped from V and 5 bases from J, the junction kept 7 bases outside the gene matches. The CDR3 loop spans 13 amino acids.

This clonotype was detected ten times or more. This chain uses TRBV6-5 with TRBJ1-6; 8 bases line up with TRBD1. The germline gives CDR1 MNHEY, CDR2 SVGAGI. This CDR3 is 16 amino acids long. V was clipped by 0 bases and J by 9 bases; unmatched bases: 7. The CDR3 DNA follows: TGTGCCAGCAGTTACTCCTGGACAGGGTTTTTTTCACCCCTCCACTTT. Protein product: CASSYSWTGFFSPLHF.